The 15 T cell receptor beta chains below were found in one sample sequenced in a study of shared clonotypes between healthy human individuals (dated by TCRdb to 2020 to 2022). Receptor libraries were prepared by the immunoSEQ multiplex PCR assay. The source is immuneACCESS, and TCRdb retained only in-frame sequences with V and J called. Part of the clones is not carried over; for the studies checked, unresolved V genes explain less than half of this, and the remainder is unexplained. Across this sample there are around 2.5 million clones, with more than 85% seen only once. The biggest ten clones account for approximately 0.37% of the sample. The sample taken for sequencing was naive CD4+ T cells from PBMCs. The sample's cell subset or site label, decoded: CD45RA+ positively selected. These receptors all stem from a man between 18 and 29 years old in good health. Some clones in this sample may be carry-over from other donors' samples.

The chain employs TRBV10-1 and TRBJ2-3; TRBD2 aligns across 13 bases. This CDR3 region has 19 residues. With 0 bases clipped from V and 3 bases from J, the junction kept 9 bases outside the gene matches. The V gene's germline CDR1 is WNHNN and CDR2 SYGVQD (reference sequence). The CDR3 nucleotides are TGCGCCAGCAGTGAGTCTGGAGGACTAGCGGGAGCGGGGACAGATACGCAGTATTTT. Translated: CASSESGGLAGAGTDTQYF.

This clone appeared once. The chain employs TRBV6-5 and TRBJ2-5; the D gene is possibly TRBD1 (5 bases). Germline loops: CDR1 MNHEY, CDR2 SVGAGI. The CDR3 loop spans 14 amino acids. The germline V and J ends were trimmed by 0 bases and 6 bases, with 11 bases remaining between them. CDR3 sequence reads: CASSYSSGAQTQYF. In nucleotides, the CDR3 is TGTGCCAGCAGTTACTCGAGTGGGGCCCAGACCCAGTACTTC.

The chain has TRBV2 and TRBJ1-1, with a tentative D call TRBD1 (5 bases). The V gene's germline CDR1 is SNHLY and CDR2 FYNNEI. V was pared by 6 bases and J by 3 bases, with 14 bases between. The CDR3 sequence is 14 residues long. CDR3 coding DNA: TGTGCCAGCAGCCTAACCCAGGGTTACACTGAAGCTTTCTTT. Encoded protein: CASSLTQGYTEAFF.

CDR3 nucleotide sequence: TGTGCCAGCAGTTCCTTTCTCTCTGGAAACACCATATATTTT. Amino acid sequence: CASSSFLSGNTIYF. The genes are TRBV28 and TRBJ1-3; D remains unclear. Trimming pared 4 bases from V and 0 bases from J, leaving 7 bases between. The V gene's germline CDR1 is MDHEN and CDR2 SYDVKM. The length of the CDR3 is 14 residues.

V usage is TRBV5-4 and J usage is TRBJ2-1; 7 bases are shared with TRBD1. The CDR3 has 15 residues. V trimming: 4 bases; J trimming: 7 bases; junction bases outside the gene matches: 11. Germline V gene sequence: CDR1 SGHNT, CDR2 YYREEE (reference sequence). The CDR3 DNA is TGTGCCAGCAGCCCAACGGGACAGTTCTTTAATGAGCAGTTCTTC. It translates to CASSPTGQFFNEQFF.

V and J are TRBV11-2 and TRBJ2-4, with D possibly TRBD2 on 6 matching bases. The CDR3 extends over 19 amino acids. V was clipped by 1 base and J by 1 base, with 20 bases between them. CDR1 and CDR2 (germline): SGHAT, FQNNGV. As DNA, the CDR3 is TGTGCCAGCAGCTTAGTAGGGAGCGTGGGGCTAGCGGCCAAAAACATTCAGTACTTC. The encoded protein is CASSLVGSVGLAAKNIQYF.

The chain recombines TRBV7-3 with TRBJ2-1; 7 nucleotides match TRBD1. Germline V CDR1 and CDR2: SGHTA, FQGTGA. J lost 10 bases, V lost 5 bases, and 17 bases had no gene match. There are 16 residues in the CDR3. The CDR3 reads CASSALPGQLAREQFF. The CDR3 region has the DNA TGTGCCAGCAGCGCCCTACCGGGACAGTTGGCAAGGGAGCAGTTCTTC.

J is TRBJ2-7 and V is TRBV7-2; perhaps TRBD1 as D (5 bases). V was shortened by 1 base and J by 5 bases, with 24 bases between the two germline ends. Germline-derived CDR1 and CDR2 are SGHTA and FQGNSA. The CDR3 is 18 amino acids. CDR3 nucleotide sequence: TGTGCCAGCAGCTTAGAATTATTTGGGTCAGGGTTTCAGGACGAGCAGTACTTC. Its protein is CASSLELFGSGFQDEQYF.

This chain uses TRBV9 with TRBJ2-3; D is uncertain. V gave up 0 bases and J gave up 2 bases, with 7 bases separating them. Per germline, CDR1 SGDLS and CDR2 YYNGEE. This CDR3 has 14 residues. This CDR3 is CASSVGPITDTQYF. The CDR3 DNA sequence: TGTGCCAGCAGCGTAGGGCCAATCACAGATACGCAGTATTTT.

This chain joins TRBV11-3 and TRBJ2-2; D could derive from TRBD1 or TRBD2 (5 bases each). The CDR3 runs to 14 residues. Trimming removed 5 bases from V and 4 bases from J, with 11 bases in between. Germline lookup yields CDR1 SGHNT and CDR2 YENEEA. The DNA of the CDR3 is TGTGCCAGCAGCGTACGGGGCCTCACCGGGGAGCTGTTTTTT. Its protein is CASSVRGLTGELFF.

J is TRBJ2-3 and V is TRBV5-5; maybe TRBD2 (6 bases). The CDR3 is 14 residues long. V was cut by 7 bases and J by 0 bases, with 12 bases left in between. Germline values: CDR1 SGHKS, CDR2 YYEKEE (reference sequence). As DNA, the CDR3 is TGTGCCAGCCACGGTGCGGGGAGCACAGATACGCAGTATTTT. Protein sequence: CASHGAGSTDTQYF.

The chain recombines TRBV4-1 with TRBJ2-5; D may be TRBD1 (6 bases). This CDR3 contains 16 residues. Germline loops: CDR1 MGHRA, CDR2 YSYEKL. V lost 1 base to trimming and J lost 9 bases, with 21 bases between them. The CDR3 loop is CASSQVGLGAGVAQYF. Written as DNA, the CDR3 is TGCGCCAGCAGCCAAGTTGGTTTGGGGGCAGGGGTGGCCCAGTACTTC.

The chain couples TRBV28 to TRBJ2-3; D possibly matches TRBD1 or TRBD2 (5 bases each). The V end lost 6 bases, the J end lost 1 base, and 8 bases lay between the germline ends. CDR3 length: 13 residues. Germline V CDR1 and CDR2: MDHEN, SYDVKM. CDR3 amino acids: CASRGPGTDTQYF. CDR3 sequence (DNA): TGTGCCAGCAGGGGACCCGGCACAGATACGCAGTATTTT.

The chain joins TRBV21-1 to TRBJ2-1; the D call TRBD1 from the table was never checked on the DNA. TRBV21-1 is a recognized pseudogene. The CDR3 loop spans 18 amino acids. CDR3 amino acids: CASSKETGPLQSYNEQFF. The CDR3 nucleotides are TGTGCCAGCAGCAAAGAGACAGGGCCGTTACAATCCTACAATGAGCAGTTCTTC.

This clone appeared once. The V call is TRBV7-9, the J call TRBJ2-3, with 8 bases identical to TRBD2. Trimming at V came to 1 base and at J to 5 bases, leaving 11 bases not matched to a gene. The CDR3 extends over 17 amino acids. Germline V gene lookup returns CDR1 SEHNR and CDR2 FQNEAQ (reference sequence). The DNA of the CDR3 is TGTGCCAGCAGCTTAGGAATGGCGGGAGGTGGTCTAGATACGCAGTATTTT. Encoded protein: CASSLGMAGGGLDTQYF.